This paragraph covers one T cell receptor (beta chain) sequence. The data were taken from a study of sequential checkpoint blockade in melanoma. Study overall: First-line arms were nivolumab then ipilimumab, or the reverse, randomized 1:1.

Libraries were prepared by immunoSEQ multiplex PCR; TCRdb keeps only in-frame clonotypes and omits some of them. The sample gives about 28,000 clones, 65% to 85% of which show up once; around 17% is in the top ten. The CDR3 spans 18 residues. With 4 bases clipped from V and 2 bases from J, the junction kept 11 bases outside the gene matches. Germline assignment: CDR1 LNHDA and CDR2 SQIVND (reference sequence). The treatment here: randomized to nivolumab then ipilimumab (arm A) or the reverse (arm B). None of the patients previously received DNA-damaging chemotherapy. Sorted cells were live CD3+CD8+, lacking CD19 and CD56, from PBMCs.

The sequencing used CD8+ T cells sorted from blood (inferred from file names), collected from a patient given nivolumab and ipilimumab in sequence. This chain joins TRBV19 and TRBJ2-1; 10 bases line up with TRBD2. This TCR came from a human donor with melanoma. Here the CDR3 reads CASSREREGLGAYNEQFF. CDR3 sequence (DNA): TGTGCCAGTAGTAGGGAGCGGGAGGGCCTCGGGGCCTACAATGAGCAGTTCTTC.